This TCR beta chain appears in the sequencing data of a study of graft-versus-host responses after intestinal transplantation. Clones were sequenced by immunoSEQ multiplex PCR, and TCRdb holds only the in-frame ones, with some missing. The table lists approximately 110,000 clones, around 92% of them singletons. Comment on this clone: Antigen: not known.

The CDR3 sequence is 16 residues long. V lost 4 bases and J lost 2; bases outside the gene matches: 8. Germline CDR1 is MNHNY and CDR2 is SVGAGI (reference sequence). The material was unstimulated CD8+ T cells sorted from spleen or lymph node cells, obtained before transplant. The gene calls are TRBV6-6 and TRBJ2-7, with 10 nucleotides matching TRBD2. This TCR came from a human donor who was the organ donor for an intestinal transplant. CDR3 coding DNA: TGTGCCAGCAGTTGGACGGTGAGCGGGAGGGCCTACGAGCAGTACTTC. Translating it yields CASSWTVSGRAYEQYF.